These T cell receptor beta chains were read from a single sample in a study of T cell changes during pregnancy in multiple sclerosis. Sequencing was performed with immunoSEQ multiplex PCR; in TCRdb, only in-frame clones are kept and a portion is missing. The table shows roughly 40,000 clones, with around nine tenths occurring only once. The source was CD4+ T cells from peripheral blood mononuclear cells, collected in the third trimester of pregnancy. These receptors were obtained from a female donor with multiple sclerosis, enrolled in a pregnancy study. The CDR3 runs from the conserved cysteine through the conserved F or W. Fields, in order: J gene, clone size, D gene, V gene, CDR3 DNA, CDR3 protein. A D gene is named only where the DNA matches it firmly. The size of a clone is reported for some rows only, either as once, few or many, or as a class for expanded clones.

>TRBJ2-2|NA|NA|TRBV5-1
TGCGCCAGCAGCTTAAAGCTCACCGGGGAGCTGTTTTTT
CASSLKLTGELFF
>TRBJ1-2|NA|TRBD1|TRBV5-1
TGCGCCAGCAGCTGGGGGTCGGACAGGGCAAACTATGGCTACACCTTC
CASSWGSDRANYGYTF
>TRBJ2-1|once|TRBD2|TRBV2
TGTGCCAGCAGGGGAGGGGACTCTTACAATGAGCAGTTCTTC
CASRGGDSYNEQFF
>TRBJ2-2|NA|TRBD1|TRBV5-1
TGCGCCAGCAGGGAAGGACAGGGTAGAACCGGGGAGCTGTTTTTT
CASREGQGRTGELFF
>TRBJ2-5|NA|TRBD1|TRBV7-9
TGTGCCAGCAGCGGTCAACAGGGGCCCCAAGAGACCCAGTACTTC
CASSGQQGPQETQYF
>TRBJ1-5|NA|NA|TRBV4-1
TGCGCCAGCAGCCAACCCTTCCCTTCTGAGCCCCAGCATTTT
CASSQPFPSEPQHF
>TRBJ2-3|NA|NA|TRBV18
TGTGCCAGCTCACCCTCCCAGGGTAGCGGAGATACGCAGTATTTT
CASSPSQGSGDTQYF
>TRBJ2-3|NA|TRBD1|TRBV28
TGTGCCAGCAGTTCCCCCAGGGGGCGAATAGGTACGCAGTATTTT
CASSSPRGRIGTQYF
>TRBJ2-3|NA|TRBD1|TRBV14
TGTGCCAGCAGCCGAGACAGGGTAACGCAGTATTTT
CASSRDRVTQYF
>TRBJ2-5|NA|TRBD2|TRBV19
TGTGCCAGTCGGGGACTAGCCGGGACCCAGTACTTC
CASRGLAGTQYF
>TRBJ1-3|NA|NA|TRBV9
TGTGCCAGCAGCGTAGGAGTTAGCTCTGGAAACACCATATATTTT
CASSVGVSSGNTIYF
>TRBJ2-7|NA|NA|TRBV27
TGTGCCAGCAGCCGACAGTACGACTCCTACGAGCAGTACTTC
CASSRQYDSYEQYF
>TRBJ2-7|once|TRBD2|TRBV6-5
TGTGCCAGCAGTTCTATTAGCGGGGCCTCCTACGAGCAGTACTTC
CASSSISGASYEQYF
>TRBJ1-3|NA|NA|TRBV5-8
TGTGCCAGCAGCTTGGCCGGCGGAATTCTTAGAAACACCATATATTTT
CASSLAGGILRNTIYF
>TRBJ1-5|NA|NA|TRBV23-1
TGCGCCAGCAGTCAATCGGTTTGGACAGCCGATAGCAATCAGCCCCAGCATTTT
CASSQSVWTADSNQPQHF
>TRBJ1-1|NA|NA|TRBV11-1
TGTGCCAGCAGCTTAGGTGACAGGAACACTGAAGCTTTCTTT
CASSLGDRNTEAFF
>TRBJ1-1|NA|NA|TRBV6-5
TGTGCCAGCAGTTACAGGGGGAGGAACACTGAAGCTTTCTTT
CASSYRGRNTEAFF
>TRBJ2-7|NA|TRBD2|TRBV18
TGTGCCAGCTCAGAGGGACTAGCGGGCTCCTACGAGCAGTACTTC
CASSEGLAGSYEQYF
>TRBJ1-2|once|TRBD1|TRBV7-2
TGTGCCAGCAGCTTCCCCGACAGGGACGGCTATGGCTACACCTTC
CASSFPDRDGYGYTF
>TRBJ2-2|NA|NA|TRBV29-1
TGCAGCGCGAGAGTGGGGGGGGCCCACACCGGGGAGCTGTTTTTT
CSARVGGAHTGELFF
>TRBJ1-5|NA|NA|TRBV27
TGTGCCAGCAGTTTTATTAAGGACGTGGGGCGTCAGCCCCAGCATTTT
CASSFIKDVGRQPQHF
>TRBJ2-6|NA|NA|TRBV16
TGTGCCAGCAGCCAATCACGAGGGACTGGGGCCAACGTCCTGACTTTC
CASSQSRGTGANVLTF
>TRBJ2-7|NA|TRBD1|TRBV28
TGTGCCAGCAGTCCCTCCCCCGGACAGGGAGACTCCTACGAGCAGTACTTC
CASSPSPGQGDSYEQYF
>TRBJ1-3|NA|TRBD1|TRBV28
TGTGCCAGCAGTTATACAGGGGGCGGAAACACCATATATTTT
CASSYTGGGNTIYF
>TRBJ2-7|NA|TRBD2|TRBV5-1
TGCGCCAGCCGGGAGGAGCGACACGGCCCCTACGAGCAGTACTTC
CASREERHGPYEQYF
>TRBJ2-2|NA|TRBD2|TRBV6-5
TGTGCCAGCAGTTACATGACTAGCGCCACCGGGGAGCTGTTTTTT
CASSYMTSATGELFF
>TRBJ1-4|NA|TRBD1|TRBV5-6
TGTGCCAGCAGCTTGGGAGGGACAGGGGATGAAAAACTGTTTTTT
CASSLGGTGDEKLFF
>TRBJ2-7|NA|TRBD2|TRBV4-1
TGCGCCAGCAGCCAATTGAACGTGGGTGCTAGCGGGACCTACGAGCAGTACTTC
CASSQLNVGASGTYEQYF
>TRBJ1-2|NA|TRBD1|TRBV19
TGTGCCAGTAGTGACAGGGGGTTCTATGGCTACACCTTC
CASSDRGFYGYTF
>TRBJ1-3|NA|TRBD1|TRBV30
TGTGCCTGGAGTTTAGAAGACAGGGTTGGAAACACCATATATTTT
CAWSLEDRVGNTIYF
>TRBJ2-7|NA|NA|TRBV6-5
TGTGCCAGCAGTTCCCCCACGGGCGAGCAGTACTTC
CASSSPTGEQYF
>TRBJ1-3|NA|TRBD1|TRBV19
TGTGCCAGTAGTAGGGGACAGGGTGGCGGAAACACCATATATTTT
CASSRGQGGGNTIYF
>TRBJ1-1|NA|NA|TRBV7-2
TGTGCCAGCAGCGGGGCCTCTGAAGCTTTCTTT
CASSGASEAFF
>TRBJ2-2|NA|TRBD2|TRBV25-1
TGTGCCAGCAGTGAAGGCGGGAGGCACACCGGGGAGCTGTTTTTT
CASSEGGRHTGELFF
>TRBJ2-1|NA|NA|TRBV11-2
TGTGCCAGCAGCTTAGATAGCGTAGCCAACAATGAGCAGTTCTTC
CASSLDSVANNEQFF
>TRBJ2-1|NA|NA|TRBV6-6
TGTGCCAGCAGGGATCCTAGCTCCTACAATGAGCAGTTCTTC
CASRDPSSYNEQFF
>TRBJ1-2|few|TRBD1|TRBV7-2
TGTGCCAGCAGGCGGGACAGGGGGCGCAACTATGGCTACACCTTC
CASRRDRGRNYGYTF
>TRBJ1-2|NA|TRBD1|TRBV7-8
TGTGCCAGCAGCAACCGACAGGGGGTTAACTATGGCTACACCTTC
CASSNRQGVNYGYTF
>TRBJ1-2|few|TRBD1|TRBV7-8
TGTGCCAGCAGCCGACTGGGACAGGACTATGGCTACACCTTC
CASSRLGQDYGYTF
>TRBJ2-5|NA|TRBD2|TRBV7-2
TGTGCCAGCTGCGGGTGGAGACTAGCGGGTCTCCAAGAGACCCAGTACTTC
CASCGWRLAGLQETQYF
>TRBJ2-3|NA|TRBD2|TRBV5-1
TGCGCCAGCAGCTTATTTGGAGCGGGAGAGACGCAGTATTTT
CASSLFGAGETQYF
>TRBJ1-2|NA|TRBD1|TRBV9
TGTGCCAGCAGCGTATACTCCCGGGGACAGGGGGCGGGCTACACCTTC
CASSVYSRGQGAGYTF
>TRBJ2-6|NA|TRBD1|TRBV9
TGTGCCAGCAGCACAACGGGACAGTGGGCCAACGTCCTGACTTTC
CASSTTGQWANVLTF
>TRBJ2-3|few|NA|TRBV9
TGTGCCAGCAGCGTAGCGGGTGCCCACACAGATACGCAGTATTTT
CASSVAGAHTDTQYF